This T cell receptor beta chain stems from a study of cytomegalovirus exposure and HLA in healthy donors. With 60 Vbeta and 13 Jbeta primers, the PCR was carried out. TCRdb's table, derived via immunoSEQ multiplex PCR, lists solely in-frame clones and lacks some. The table has around 150,000 clones, over 60% seen once. CDR3 length: 13 amino acids. Germline values: CDR1 SGDLS, CDR2 YYNGEE. V lost 4 bases, J lost 0 bases, and 8 bases lay in between. The receptor was isolated from a woman aged 30 to 39 in good health and CMV-seronegative. The specimen was PBMCs. The rearrangement uses TRBV9 and TRBJ2-7; unclear D gene. Here the CDR3 reads CASSPPGSYEQYF. CDR3 DNA sequence: TGTGCCAGCAGCCCCCCCGGCTCCTACGAGCAGTACTTC.